This T cell receptor (beta chain) appears in the sequencing data of a study of T cell changes during pregnancy in multiple sclerosis. The method was immunoSEQ multiplex PCR; TCRdb's version includes in-frame clones alone and lacks a portion of them. The sample shows fewer than 60,000 clones, 95% of them seen only once. J was trimmed by 2 bases and V by 2 bases; bases with no gene match: 2. This CDR3 spans 15 amino acids. CDR1 SNHLY and CDR2 FYNNEI come from the germline V gene. This chain connects TRBV2 to TRBJ2-5; 10 nucleotides match TRBD2. The starting material was CD8+ T cells from peripheral blood mononuclear cells, obtained in the first trimester of pregnancy. The TCR sequence derives from a female donor with multiple sclerosis, enrolled in a pregnancy study. For the CDR3, the DNA is TGTGCCAGCAGTGAAAGCGGGAGGGGGCAAGAGACCCAGTACTTC. Its protein is CASSESGRGQETQYF.